These T cell receptor beta chains were read from a single sample in a study of response to subunit inactivated influenza vaccine. MiXCR was run by TCRdb on the RT-PCR reads, yielding one entry per CDR3 protein. The sample shows roughly 630,000 distinct CDR3 sequences, less than 15% of them seen only once. The material was PBMCs from blood, obtained about 14 days before vaccination. The receptor source for this set is a man aged 50-59 years who received an inactivated influenza vaccine. CDR3s include the opening cysteine and the closing phenylalanine or tryptophan. The D gene is left open where the match is weak. Part of the rows lack a size; the others show once, few, many or a class for expanded clones.

cdr3_aa	cdr3_nt	clone_size	v_call	d_call	j_call
CASSPLLDRDSYEQYF	TGTGCCAGCAGTCCCCTACTCGACAGGGACTCCTACGAGCAGTACTTC	few	TRBV5-5	TRBD1	TRBJ2-7
CASSKGLAGADTQYF	TGTGCCAGCAGCAAGGGACTAGCGGGTGCAGATACGCAGTATTTT	many	TRBV4-2	TRBD2	TRBJ2-3
CASNPPSSYNSPLHF	TGTGCCAGCAACCCTCCGAGCTCCTATAATTCACCCCTCCACTTT	few	TRBV28	.	TRBJ1-6
CATSDSGRAKNIQYF	TGTGCCACCAGTGATTCGGGGAGAGCCAAAAACATTCAGTACTTC	few	TRBV24-1	.	TRBJ2-4
CSARPTEWDTDTQYF	TGCAGTGCTAGGCCGACTGAATGGGACACAGATACGCAGTATTTT	many	TRBV20-1	.	TRBJ2-3
CASSPPLSETQYF	TGTGCCAGCAGCCCCCCCCTCTCGGAGACCCAGTACTTC	.	TRBV7-2	.	TRBJ2-5
CASSLAATDGSPLHF	TGTGCCAGCAGCTTAGCGGCTACAGACGGGTCACCCCTCCACTTT	.	TRBV7-2	.	TRBJ1-6
CSVGPRGPGELFF	TGCAGCGTTGGCCCTCGGGGGCCCGGGGAGCTGTTTTTT	few	TRBV29-1	.	TRBJ2-2
CASSFGVPEAFF	TGTGCCAGCAGTTTTGGGGTCCCTGAAGCTTTCTTT	.	TRBV12-3/TRBV12-4	.	TRBJ1-1
CASSYLRSTDTQYF	TGTGCCAGCAGTTATCTCCGGAGCACAGATACGCAGTATTTT	few	TRBV6-5	.	TRBJ2-3
CASSLEGGLYNEQFF	TGTGCCAGCAGTTTAGAAGGGGGCCTCTACAATGAGCAGTTCTTC	.	TRBV28	TRBD1	TRBJ2-1
CATSRALSIGKETQYF	TGTGCCACCAGCAGAGCTCTCTCCATTGGGAAAGAGACCCAGTACTTC	many	TRBV15	.	TRBJ2-5
CSARSHRGSRTDTQYF	TGCAGTGCTAGATCGCATAGGGGGAGCCGCACAGATACGCAGTATTTT	.	TRBV20-1	.	TRBJ2-3
CASSFGDFTDTQYF	TGTGCCAGCAGTTTTGGGGACTTCACAGATACGCAGTATTTT	few	TRBV12-3/TRBV12-4	.	TRBJ2-3
CASSVGTGQTQYF	TGTGCCAGCAGCGTAGGGACAGGGCAGACCCAGTACTTC	few	TRBV9	TRBD1	TRBJ2-5
CASSRGLAGGPGYEQYF	TGTGCCAGCAGCAGGGGACTAGCGGGGGGCCCGGGGTACGAGCAGTACTTC	.	TRBV2	TRBD2	TRBJ2-7
CAIDRGLGGYTF	TGTGCCATTGACAGGGGGCTTGGAGGCTACACCTTC	many	TRBV10-3	TRBD1	TRBJ1-2
CASSLAQGGHEQFF	TGTGCCAGCAGCTTAGCGCAGGGGGGCCATGAGCAGTTCTTC	.	TRBV7-9	.	TRBJ2-1
CASSFGLVANRTYEQYF	TGTGCCAGCAGCTTCGGGCTGGTCGCTAATAGGACCTACGAGCAGTACTTC	.	TRBV5-5	.	TRBJ2-7
CASSLWGTSNQPQHF	TGTGCTAGCAGCTTATGGGGAACTAGCAATCAGCCCCAGCATTTT	few	TRBV7-7	.	TRBJ1-5
CASSNDRGQKAFF	TGTGCCAGCAGTAATGACAGGGGGCAGAAAGCTTTCTTT	.	TRBV11-2	TRBD1	TRBJ1-1
CASSFDAPGDLNTGELFF	TGTGCCAGCAGTTTTGACGCCCCGGGGGACCTGAACACCGGGGAGCTGTTTTTT	.	TRBV6-5	.	TRBJ2-2
CASSELTSGAYF	TGTGCCAGCAGTGAACTGACCAGCGGCGCGTACTTC	.	TRBV6-1	.	TRBJ2-7
CASSPTSNEKLFF	TGCGCCAGCAGCCCTACCTCAAACGAAAAACTGTTTTTT	few	TRBV5-1	.	TRBJ1-4
CASSAAGAHQETQYF	TGTGCCAGCAGCGCCGCGGGAGCCCACCAAGAGACCCAGTACTTC	.	TRBV4-2	TRBD2	TRBJ2-5
CSVGTGVDTQYF	TGCAGCGTTGGGACAGGGGTCGATACGCAGTATTTT	few	TRBV29-1	TRBD1	TRBJ2-3
CATSGGLGGYTF	TGTGCCACCTCAGGGGGCCTGGGTGGCTACACCTTC	many	TRBV24-1	TRBD1	TRBJ1-2
CASSPSSLAGGPTTQYF	TGTGCCAGCAGCCCTAGCTCCCTAGCGGGAGGGCCGACTACGCAGTATTTT	.	TRBV7-2	TRBD2	TRBJ2-3
CSARSMSEGEQYF	TGCAGTGCTAGAAGTATGAGCGAAGGGGAGCAGTACTTC	few	TRBV20-1	.	TRBJ2-7
CASSPAASGRPSDTQYF	TGTGCCAGCAGCCCGGCGGCTAGCGGGCGCCCATCAGATACGCAGTATTTT	few	TRBV13	TRBD2	TRBJ2-3
CSAPGTSGAFYNEQFF	TGCAGTGCTCCCGGGACTAGCGGGGCATTCTACAATGAGCAGTTCTTC	.	TRBV20-1	TRBD2	TRBJ2-1
CSVLGGGTEAFF	TGCAGTGTCTTGGGGGGTGGCACTGAAGCTTTCTTT	many	TRBV20-1	.	TRBJ1-1
CASSLAWTGATTEAFF	TGTGCCAGCAGCTTGGCCTGGACAGGGGCCACCACTGAAGCTTTCTTT	few	TRBV5-5	TRBD1	TRBJ1-1
CSVGLPRRGFNEQFF	TGCAGCGTTGGGCTTCCTAGGCGGGGATTTAATGAGCAGTTCTTC	many	TRBV29-1	.	TRBJ2-1
CASSLAGWQVPSGANVLTF	TGTGCCAGCAGCTTGGCGGGGTGGCAGGTTCCCTCTGGGGCCAACGTCCTGACTTTC	once	TRBV5-6	.	TRBJ2-6
CASSQVVGNQPQHF	TGCGCCAGCAGCCAAGTCGTGGGTAATCAGCCCCAGCATTTT	.	TRBV4-3	.	TRBJ1-5
CASSLDTGENTEAFF	TGTGCCAGCAGTTTAGACACAGGGGAGAACACTGAAGCTTTCTTT	few	TRBV12-3/TRBV12-4	TRBD1	TRBJ1-1
CASSPFREVGNEQFF	TGTGCCAGCAGCCCTTTCAGGGAGGTTGGTAATGAGCAGTTCTTC	.	TRBV7-2	.	TRBJ2-1
CATSDSDRVGNEQFF	TGTGCCACCAGTGATTCGGACAGGGTGGGGAATGAGCAGTTCTTC	.	TRBV24-1	TRBD1	TRBJ2-1
CATRRGSYYEQYF	TGTGCCACTCGAAGGGGGAGCTACTACGAGCAGTACTTC	.	TRBV27	.	TRBJ2-7
CASSLAAGQAYEQYF	TGTGCCAGCAGCTTAGCCGCGGGACAGGCCTACGAGCAGTACTTC	few	TRBV7-2	TRBD1	TRBJ2-7
CASSLAGTGRTGANVLTF	TGCGCCAGCAGCTTGGCCGGGACAGGGAGAACTGGGGCCAACGTCCTGACTTTC	.	TRBV5-1	TRBD1	TRBJ2-6
CSVTAGETDTQYF	TGCAGCGTTACCGCGGGGGAAACAGATACGCAGTATTTT	.	TRBV29-1	TRBD2	TRBJ2-3
CASRGTGVGNQPQHF	TGTGCCAGCAGAGGGACAGGGGTTGGCAATCAGCCCCAGCATTTT	few	TRBV12-3/TRBV12-4	TRBD1	TRBJ1-5
CASRAGTNSEKLFF	TGTGCCAGCAGAGCCGGGACAAACTCTGAAAAACTGTTTTTT	few	TRBV12-3/TRBV12-4	.	TRBJ1-4
CASNQDRGNNQPQHF	TGCGCCAGCAACCAGGACAGGGGGAACAATCAGCCCCAGCATTTT	.	TRBV5-1	TRBD1	TRBJ1-5
CASSLGGQGYYGYTF	TGCGCCAGCAGCTTGGGAGGACAGGGCTACTATGGCTACACCTTC	.	TRBV5-1	TRBD1	TRBJ1-2
CASSVATRAEQFF	TGTGCCAGCAGCGTAGCGACTAGGGCTGAGCAGTTCTTC	few	TRBV9	.	TRBJ2-1
CASSLAGDSTIYF	TGTGCCAGCAGCTTAGCGGGGGACAGTACCATATATTTT	few	TRBV7-9	TRBD1	TRBJ1-3
CSARDPGTGGLGAFF	TGCAGTGCTAGAGATCCTGGGACAGGGGGCCTGGGGGCTTTCTTT	.	TRBV20-1	TRBD1	TRBJ1-1
CASSLVRVGTDTQYF	TGTGCCAGCAGCTTAGTCAGGGTGGGCACAGATACGCAGTATTTT	few	TRBV7-2	.	TRBJ2-3
CASSLARVGTEAFF	TGTGCCAGCAGCTTAGCGAGGGTCGGGACTGAAGCTTTCTTT	few	TRBV7-9	.	TRBJ1-1
CASSSIAGGVTGELFF	TGTGCCAGCAGTTCCATAGCGGGAGGGGTCACCGGGGAGCTGTTTTTT	few	TRBV12-3/TRBV12-4	TRBD2	TRBJ2-2